This TCR beta chain was sequenced during a study of T cell repertoires in cytomegalovirus infection. Study summary: Public TCR beta signatures indicated both CMV infection and matching HLA type.

Each CDR3 protein gets one entry after TCRdb re-called the reads with MiXCR. The data hold about 920,000 distinct CDR3 sequences, with less than 35% observed a single time. Trimming shortened V by 8 bases and J by 3 bases, and 8 bases separated the two germline ends. The germline V gene has CDR1 MNHEY and CDR2 SVGEGT. The CDR3 has 11 amino acids. Overall study results and limits: In two of eight donors, the top clonotype was HLA-C-restricted CMV-specific.

The table lists this clonotype with a count of one. Its antigen remains unknown. The sequence was obtained from a human donor in good health (CMV status not recorded). Some clones in this sample may be carry-over from other donors' samples. This specimen consisted of cultured CD8+ T cells from PBMCs, obtained from culture after CMV antigen stimulation. This rearrangement joins TRBV6-2 or TRBV6-3 to TRBJ2-7; D not certain. CDR3 region: CASLQDYEQYF. CDR3 DNA sequence: TGTGCCAGCCTCCAGGACTACGAGCAGTACTTC.